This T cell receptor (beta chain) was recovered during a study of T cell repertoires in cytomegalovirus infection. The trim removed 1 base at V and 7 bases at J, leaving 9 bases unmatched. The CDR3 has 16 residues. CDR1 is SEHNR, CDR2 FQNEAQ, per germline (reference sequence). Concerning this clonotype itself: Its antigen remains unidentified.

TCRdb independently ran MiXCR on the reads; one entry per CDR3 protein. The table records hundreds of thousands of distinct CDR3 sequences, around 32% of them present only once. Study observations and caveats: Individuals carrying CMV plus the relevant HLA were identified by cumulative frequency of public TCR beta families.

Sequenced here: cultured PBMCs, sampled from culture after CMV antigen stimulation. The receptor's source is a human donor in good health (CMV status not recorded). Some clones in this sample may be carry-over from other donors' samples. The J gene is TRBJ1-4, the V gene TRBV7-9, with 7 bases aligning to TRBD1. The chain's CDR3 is CASSLELRQGFEKLFF. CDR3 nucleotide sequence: TGTGCCAGCAGCTTAGAGCTACGACAGGGCTTTGAAAAACTGTTTTTT. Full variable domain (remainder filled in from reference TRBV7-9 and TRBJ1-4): DTGVSQNPRHKITKRGQNVTFRCDPISEHNRLYWYRQTLGQGPEFLTYFQNEAQLEKSRLLSDRFSAERPKGSFSTLEIQRTEQGDSAMYLCASSLELRQGFEKLFFGSGTQLSVL.